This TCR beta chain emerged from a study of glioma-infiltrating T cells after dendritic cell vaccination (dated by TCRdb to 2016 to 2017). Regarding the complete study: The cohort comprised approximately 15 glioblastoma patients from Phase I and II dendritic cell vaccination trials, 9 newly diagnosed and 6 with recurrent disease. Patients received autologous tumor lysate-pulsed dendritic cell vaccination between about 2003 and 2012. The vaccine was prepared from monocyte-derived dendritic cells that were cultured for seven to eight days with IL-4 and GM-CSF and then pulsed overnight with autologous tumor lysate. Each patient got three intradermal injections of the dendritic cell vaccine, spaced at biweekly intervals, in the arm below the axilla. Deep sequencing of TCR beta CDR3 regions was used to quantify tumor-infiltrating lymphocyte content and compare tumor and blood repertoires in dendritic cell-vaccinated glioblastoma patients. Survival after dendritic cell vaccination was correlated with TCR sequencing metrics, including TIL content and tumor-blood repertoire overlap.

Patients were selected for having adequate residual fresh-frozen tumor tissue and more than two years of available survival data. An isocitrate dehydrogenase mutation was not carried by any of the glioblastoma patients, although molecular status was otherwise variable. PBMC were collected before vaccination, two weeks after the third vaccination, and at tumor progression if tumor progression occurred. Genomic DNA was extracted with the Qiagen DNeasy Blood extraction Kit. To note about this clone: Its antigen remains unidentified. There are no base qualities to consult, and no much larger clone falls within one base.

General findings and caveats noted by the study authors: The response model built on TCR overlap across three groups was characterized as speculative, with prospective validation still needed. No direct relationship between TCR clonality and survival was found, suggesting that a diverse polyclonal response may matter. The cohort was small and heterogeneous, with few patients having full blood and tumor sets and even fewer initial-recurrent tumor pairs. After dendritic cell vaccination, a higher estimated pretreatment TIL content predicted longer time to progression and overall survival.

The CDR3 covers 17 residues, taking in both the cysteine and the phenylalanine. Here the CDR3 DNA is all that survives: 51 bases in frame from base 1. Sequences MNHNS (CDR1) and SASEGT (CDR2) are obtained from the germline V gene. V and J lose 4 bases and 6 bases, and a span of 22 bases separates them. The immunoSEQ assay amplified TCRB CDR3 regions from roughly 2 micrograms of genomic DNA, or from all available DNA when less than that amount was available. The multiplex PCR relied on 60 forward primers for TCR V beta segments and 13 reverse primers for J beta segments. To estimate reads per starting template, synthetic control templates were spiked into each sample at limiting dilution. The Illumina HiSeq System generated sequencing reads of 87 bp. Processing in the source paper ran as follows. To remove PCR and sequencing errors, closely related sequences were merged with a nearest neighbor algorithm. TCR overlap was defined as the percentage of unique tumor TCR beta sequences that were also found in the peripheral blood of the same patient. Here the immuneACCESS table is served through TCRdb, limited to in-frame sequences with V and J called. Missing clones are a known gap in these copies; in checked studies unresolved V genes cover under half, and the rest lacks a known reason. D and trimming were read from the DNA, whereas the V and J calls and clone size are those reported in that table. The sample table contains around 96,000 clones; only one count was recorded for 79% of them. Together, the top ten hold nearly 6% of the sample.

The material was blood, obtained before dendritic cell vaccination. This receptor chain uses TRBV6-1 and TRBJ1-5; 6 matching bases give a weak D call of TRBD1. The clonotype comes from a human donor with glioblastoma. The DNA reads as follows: TGTGCCAGCAGTGTAAGGGGGGGGAGGGATCTAAGTCAGCCCCAGCATTTT. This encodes CASSVRGGRDLSQPQHF.